The present entry profiles one T cell receptor (beta chain) with its context. What it binds is not known. A read error may explain this, as a much larger clone is one base away. Produced via immunoSEQ multiplex PCR; TCRdb's table is partial and in-frame only. The data contain 1,100,000 or so clones, 78% of them singletons. These data are taken from a study of shared clonotypes between healthy human individuals. Turning to the study itself: The plates for each donor numbered three CD4 naive, three CD4 memory, two CD8 naive and one CD8 memory.

The study's findings and limits: Naive subsets typically showed greater estimated richness than memory subsets.

The receptor was isolated from a man aged 18-30 years in good health. Some clones in this sample may be carry-over from other donors' samples. What was sequenced was memory CD4+ T cells from PBMCs. The subset: CD45RA-negative fraction.

Written as DNA, the CDR3 is TGTGCCAGCAGCCCCCAAAGTGGAGTATCCGTCGAGCAGTACTTC. Translation: CASSPQSGVSVEQYF. This chain uses TRBV7-2 with TRBJ2-7; D uncertain. CDR3 size: 15 residues. Trimming pared 5 bases from V and 6 bases from J, leaving 20 bases between. The germline gives CDR1 SGHTA, CDR2 FQGNSA.